A selection of T cell receptor beta chains follows, all from one sample in a study of T cells in Graves' hyperthyroidism and ophthalmopathy. Via MiXCR, TCRdb re-called the multiplex PCR reads, giving one row per CDR3 protein. Of around 350,000 distinct CDR3 sequences in the sample, under 20% were seen once. Material for sequencing was blood. These receptors were collected from a woman aged 18-29 years with Graves' hyperthyroidism. CDR3s include the opening cysteine and the closing phenylalanine or tryptophan. Fields, in order: D gene, clone size, V gene, J gene, CDR3 DNA, CDR3 protein. The D gene is left open where the match is weak. Size tells how often a clone was seen (once, few, many) or the class of an expanded clone, and some rows leave it out.

d_call: TRBD1; clone_size: many; v_call: TRBV20-1; j_call: TRBJ2-7; cdr3_nt: TGCAGTGCTGGGGGGGACAGGGGGCGCCCCTCCGAGCAGTACTTC; cdr3_aa: CSAGGDRGRPSEQYF
d_call: TRBD2; clone_size: many; v_call: TRBV2; j_call: TRBJ2-2; cdr3_nt: TGTGCCTCCAAACGTAACAGCGGGGGGGTTGGGGAGCTGTTTTTT; cdr3_aa: CASKRNSGGVGELFF
d_call: NA; clone_size: NA; v_call: TRBV5-1; j_call: TRBJ2-7; cdr3_nt: TGCGCCAGCAGCTTAGAGAATACCTACGAGCAGTACTTC; cdr3_aa: CASSLENTYEQYF
d_call: NA; clone_size: NA; v_call: TRBV6-2/TRBV6-3; j_call: TRBJ1-1; cdr3_nt: TGTGCCAGCAGTTATTTCGGGGTGACTTTCTTT; cdr3_aa: CASSYFGVTFF
d_call: TRBD1; clone_size: few; v_call: TRBV6-1; j_call: TRBJ2-4; cdr3_nt: TGTGCCAGCAGCCCAACCGGGACAGGGATAGCCAAAAACATTCAGTACTTC; cdr3_aa: CASSPTGTGIAKNIQYF
d_call: TRBD1; clone_size: many; v_call: TRBV2; j_call: TRBJ2-7; cdr3_nt: TGTGCCAGCAGAACAGGGGCCAGCACCTACGAGCAGTACTTC; cdr3_aa: CASRTGASTYEQYF
d_call: TRBD1; clone_size: many; v_call: TRBV6-1; j_call: TRBJ2-4; cdr3_nt: TGTGCCAGCAGGGACAGGGTGTTCAAAAACATTCAGTACTTC; cdr3_aa: CASRDRVFKNIQYF
d_call: TRBD2; clone_size: many; v_call: TRBV6-7; j_call: TRBJ2-2; cdr3_nt: TGTGCCAGCTTTGGAACGACTAGCTTAAAGTCCGGGGAGCTGTTTTTT; cdr3_aa: CASFGTTSLKSGELFF
d_call: TRBD1; clone_size: few; v_call: TRBV10-3; j_call: TRBJ2-7; cdr3_nt: TGTGCCATCAGTGAACAGGGGGCGAACGAGCAGTACTTC; cdr3_aa: CAISEQGANEQYF
d_call: NA; clone_size: many; v_call: TRBV29-1; j_call: TRBJ1-1; cdr3_nt: TGCAGCGTTGAAGACAGGGATTTATCCATGAACACTGAAGCTTTCTTT; cdr3_aa: CSVEDRDLSMNTEAFF
d_call: TRBD1; clone_size: NA; v_call: TRBV12-3/TRBV12-4; j_call: TRBJ2-7; cdr3_nt: TGTGCCAGCAGTATCTACCCGACAGGGTATCGCGAGCGGTACTTC; cdr3_aa: CASSIYPTGYRERYF
d_call: NA; clone_size: many; v_call: TRBV10-3; j_call: TRBJ2-2; cdr3_nt: TGTGCCATCAGTGGACACCCTTACACCGGGGAGCTGTTTTTT; cdr3_aa: CAISGHPYTGELFF
d_call: NA; clone_size: many; v_call: TRBV12-3/TRBV12-4; j_call: TRBJ2-4; cdr3_nt: TGTGCCAGCAGTTTTGGTGGGGCAACCTACATTCAGTACTTC; cdr3_aa: CASSFGGATYIQYF
d_call: NA; clone_size: NA; v_call: TRBV3-1; j_call: TRBJ1-1; cdr3_nt: TGTGCCAGCAGCCAAGAGGGAGAAGGAACTGAAGCTTTCTTT; cdr3_aa: CASSQEGEGTEAFF
d_call: NA; clone_size: many; v_call: TRBV3-1; j_call: TRBJ2-2; cdr3_nt: TGTGCCAGCAGCCAAGCTCCCGGGGAGCTGTTTTTT; cdr3_aa: CASSQAPGELFF
d_call: NA; clone_size: few; v_call: TRBV20-1; j_call: TRBJ2-4; cdr3_nt: TGCAGTGCTAGAGTTCAGGGTGGGAACATTCAGTACTTC; cdr3_aa: CSARVQGGNIQYF
d_call: TRBD1; clone_size: many; v_call: TRBV20-1; j_call: TRBJ1-1; cdr3_nt: TGCAGTGCGATAGACAGGGCGAACACTGAAGCTTTCTTT; cdr3_aa: CSAIDRANTEAFF
d_call: NA; clone_size: few; v_call: TRBV3-1; j_call: TRBJ1-2; cdr3_nt: TGTGCCAGCAGCACCACGTATCCGACCTCCCCCGGCATCTATGGCTACACCTTC; cdr3_aa: CASSTTYPTSPGIYGYTF
d_call: NA; clone_size: NA; v_call: TRBV28; j_call: TRBJ1-6; cdr3_nt: TGTGCCAGCAGTTTAGTCAGCGGGAATTCACCCCTCCACTTT; cdr3_aa: CASSLVSGNSPLHF
d_call: NA; clone_size: many; v_call: TRBV6-5; j_call: TRBJ1-1; cdr3_nt: TGTGCCAGCAGTTTGACGACCTACAACACTGAAGCTTTCTTT; cdr3_aa: CASSLTTYNTEAFF
d_call: NA; clone_size: many; v_call: TRBV2; j_call: TRBJ1-1; cdr3_nt: TGTGCCAGCAGTGAAGAGGGTATCACTGAAGCTTTCTTT; cdr3_aa: CASSEEGITEAFF
d_call: TRBD1; clone_size: many; v_call: TRBV6-1; j_call: TRBJ2-6; cdr3_nt: TGTGCCAGCAGTCTGACAGGGGCTGGGGCCAACGTCCTGACTTTC; cdr3_aa: CASSLTGAGANVLTF
d_call: NA; clone_size: many; v_call: TRBV18; j_call: TRBJ2-5; cdr3_nt: TGTGCCAGCTCCCGGACAGATCGGACCCAGTACTTC; cdr3_aa: CASSRTDRTQYF
d_call: NA; clone_size: NA; v_call: TRBV12-3/TRBV12-4; j_call: TRBJ1-6; cdr3_nt: TGTGCCAGCAGTTTACCGGGGGGTCGTAATTCACCCCTCCACTTT; cdr3_aa: CASSLPGGRNSPLHF
d_call: TRBD1; clone_size: NA; v_call: TRBV6-2/TRBV6-3; j_call: TRBJ2-5; cdr3_nt: TGTGCCAGCAGTTCCTATACCGGGACAGGGACCCAAGAGACCCAGTACTTC; cdr3_aa: CASSSYTGTGTQETQYF
d_call: NA; clone_size: many; v_call: TRBV15; j_call: TRBJ1-5; cdr3_nt: TGTGCCACCCAGGCCCGTCAGAATCAGCCCCAGCATTTT; cdr3_aa: CATQARQNQPQHF
d_call: TRBD1; clone_size: many; v_call: TRBV15; j_call: TRBJ2-5; cdr3_nt: TGTGCCACCAGCCGGGACAGCCAAGAGACCCAGTACTTC; cdr3_aa: CATSRDSQETQYF
d_call: NA; clone_size: many; v_call: TRBV25-1; j_call: TRBJ1-1; cdr3_nt: TGTGCCAGCAGCGACGGAAGCTTTAGGCCAGCTTTCTTT; cdr3_aa: CASSDGSFRPAFF
d_call: NA; clone_size: few; v_call: TRBV29-1; j_call: TRBJ2-1; cdr3_nt: TGCAGCGGCGCGTGGTGGGGCGCCGATGAGCAGTTCTTC; cdr3_aa: CSGAWWGADEQFF
d_call: NA; clone_size: many; v_call: TRBV18; j_call: TRBJ1-1; cdr3_nt: TGTGCCAGCTCACCACTCCTGAACACTGAAGCTTTCTTT; cdr3_aa: CASSPLLNTEAFF
d_call: TRBD1; clone_size: many; v_call: TRBV19; j_call: TRBJ1-2; cdr3_nt: TGTGCCAGTAGGCACCGGGACAGCTATGGCTACACCTTC; cdr3_aa: CASRHRDSYGYTF
d_call: NA; clone_size: many; v_call: TRBV29-1; j_call: TRBJ2-5; cdr3_nt: TGCAGCGTCCGGTGGGGCGGGGAGACCCAGTACTTC; cdr3_aa: CSVRWGGETQYF
d_call: NA; clone_size: many; v_call: TRBV9; j_call: TRBJ1-1; cdr3_nt: TGTGCCAGCAGCGTTTGGCCGATGAACACTGAAGCTTTCTTT; cdr3_aa: CASSVWPMNTEAFF
d_call: NA; clone_size: many; v_call: TRBV7-8; j_call: TRBJ2-7; cdr3_nt: TGTGCCAGCAGCTTACAAGAGGACGAGCAGTACTTC; cdr3_aa: CASSLQEDEQYF
d_call: NA; clone_size: many; v_call: TRBV24-1; j_call: TRBJ2-5; cdr3_nt: TGTGCCACCATGGGAGATGGGGCCGGGGAGACCCAGTACTTC; cdr3_aa: CATMGDGAGETQYF
d_call: TRBD1; clone_size: many; v_call: TRBV11-1; j_call: TRBJ2-7; cdr3_nt: TGTGCCAGCAGCCCACCTGGGACAGGGGGCGCAGAGCAGTACTTC; cdr3_aa: CASSPPGTGGAEQYF
d_call: TRBD1; clone_size: NA; v_call: TRBV12-3/TRBV12-4; j_call: TRBJ1-2; cdr3_nt: TGTGCCAGCAGTCTCGGGACAGGCCTCTATGGCTACACCTTC; cdr3_aa: CASSLGTGLYGYTF
d_call: TRBD1; clone_size: many; v_call: TRBV9; j_call: TRBJ1-5; cdr3_nt: TGTGCCAGCAGCGTAGGGGACAGACATCAGCCCCAGCATTTT; cdr3_aa: CASSVGDRHQPQHF
d_call: NA; clone_size: many; v_call: TRBV20-1; j_call: TRBJ2-7; cdr3_nt: TGCAGTGCTACCTGGCCTCCTCCCTACGAGCAGTACTTC; cdr3_aa: CSATWPPPYEQYF
d_call: NA; clone_size: few; v_call: TRBV5-1; j_call: TRBJ1-5; cdr3_nt: TGCGCCAGCAGCGCGATGCCGACGAGTCAGCCCCAGCATTTT; cdr3_aa: CASSAMPTSQPQHF